The 6 T cell receptor beta chains below all came from one sample that was sequenced in a study of cytomegalovirus exposure and HLA in healthy donors. Vbeta (60) and Jbeta (13) primers were used in the PCR. Here immunoSEQ multiplex PCR was the method, and the copy in TCRdb shows in-frame clones only, minus some. This sample contains about 33,000 clones. Sequencing was carried out using PBMCs. These receptors were obtained from a man aged 35-49 years in good health and CMV-seronegative.

In terms of frequency, this clone is medium-sized (0.01 to 0.1%). The rearrangement links TRBV7-9 to TRBJ2-3; 10 positions agree with TRBD2. Unmatched junction bases numbered 6, after V lost 5 bases and J lost 7 bases. CDR1 is SEHNR, CDR2 FQNEAQ, per germline (reference sequence). The CDR3 has 14 residues. This CDR3 is CASSGGLASNTQYF. The CDR3 bases are TGTGCCAGCAGCGGGGGACTAGCGAGCAATACGCAGTATTTT.

This chain connects TRBV6-1 to TRBJ2-7, with 7 nucleotides matching TRBD1. The J segment lost 2 bases and the V segment lost 8 bases, leaving 6 bases of the junction unmatched. This CDR3 region has 13 residues. Per the germline V gene, CDR1 is MNHNS and CDR2 is SASEGT. CDR3 bases: TGTGCCAGCGGATGGGACAGAACCTACGAGCAGTACTTC. It translates to CASGWDRTYEQYF.

The V gene is TRBV30, the J gene TRBJ2-7, with D maybe TRBD1 (8 bases). Germline values: CDR1 GTSNPN, CDR2 SVGIG (reference sequence). V gave up 3 bases and J gave up 6 bases, with 12 bases separating them. The CDR3 sequence is 12 residues long. CDR3 nucleotide sequence: TGTGCCTGGAGAACAGGGGGGGGCGAGCAGTACTTC. Translated: CAWRTGGGEQYF.

This sequence joins TRBV29-1 and TRBJ1-3; the D is unclear. This CDR3 is 12 amino acids long. From germline, CDR1 is SQVTM and CDR2 ANQGSEA. Trimming took 4 bases from V and 7 from J, leaving 11 bases between them. As DNA, the CDR3 is TGCAGCGTTGTTGCCGCAGGCAACACCATATATTTT. Its translation: CSVVAAGNTIYF.

The genes are TRBV19 and TRBJ2-7; maybe TRBD2 (6 bases). The V gene's germline CDR1 is LNHDA and CDR2 SQIVND (reference sequence). The CDR3 sequence is 16 residues long. V was shortened by 5 bases and J by 6 bases, with 23 bases between the two germline ends. Written as DNA, the CDR3 is TGTGCCAGTAGTCTGGACTTGGCTGGAGGGCCAAGCGAGCAGTACTTC. Protein sequence: CASSLDLAGGPSEQYF.

The V gene is TRBV18, the J gene TRBJ1-1, with TRBD1 matching over 8 bases. J lost 6 bases, V lost 3 bases, and 9 bases had no gene match. The CDR3 contains 15 residues. Per germline, CDR1 KGHSH and CDR2 LQKENI. In nucleotides, the CDR3 is TGTGCCAGCTCACCGGGGCTGACAGGGGTGGCTGAAGCTTTCTTT. Amino acid sequence: CASSPGLTGVAEAFF.